The T cell receptor (beta chain) under discussion was sequenced for a study of T cells in Graves' hyperthyroidism and ophthalmopathy. This clonotype was counted between two and nine times. It was roughly 10 ml of fresh peripheral blood that supplied the PBMCs. The germline V gene has CDR1 MNHNS and CDR2 SASEGT. V was clipped by 1 base and J by 1 base, with 17 bases between them. The CDR3 covers 18 residues. RNA transcripts gave rise to amplified TCR beta CDR3 regions. HTBI primers were employed in a first-round RT-PCR of the TCR CDR3. TCRdb reprocessed the multiplex PCR reads with MiXCR, giving one entry per CDR3 protein. The sample includes hundreds of thousands of distinct CDR3 sequences, approximately 25% of them seen just once.

Sequenced: blood. The TCR originated in a woman in her 30s with Graves' ophthalmopathy. V usage is TRBV6-1 and J usage is TRBJ1-3; no firm D call. CDR3 coding DNA: TGTGCCAGCAGTGAAGTTTTGGTCAGAAGGGTATCTGGAAACACCATATATTTT. As protein: CASSEVLVRRVSGNTIYF.